Below are 6 T cell receptor beta chains sequenced from a single sample in a study of vaccination and CD4 T cells after COVID-19. The study sequenced cultured CD4+ T cell DNA using the Oncomine TCR Beta short-read assay. TCRdb itself ran the PCR reads through MiXCR, one entry per CDR3 protein. Among approximately 17,000 distinct CDR3 sequences listed, around a third were seen once. Regarding treatment: approximately nine-day PBMC culture with coronavirus spike peptide pools or control peptides (ViraFEST assay). No antigen has been assigned to these receptors. Material for sequencing was cultured CD4+ T cells from blood. These receptors all stem from a human donor with COVID-19.

This clonotype has more than one count but fewer than ten. CDR3 residues: CASAPPLKGTQYF. CDR3 nucleotides: TGTGCCAGCGCCCCCCCCCTAAAGGGGACCCAGTACTTC. This chain links TRBV7-9 with TRBJ2-5; D is uncertain. V dropped 8 bases and J dropped 7 bases, with 17 bases sitting between them. CDR3 length equals 13 residues. Germline V lookup: CDR1 SEHNR, CDR2 FQNEAQ (reference sequence).

V and J are TRBV6-5 and TRBJ1-1, with D possibly TRBD1 on 6 matching bases. Germline values: CDR1 MNHEY, CDR2 SVGAGI. This CDR3 is 14 amino acids long. Between the trimmed V and J ends, which lost 3 bases and 2 bases, there was a span of 10 bases. CDR3 nucleotides: TGTGCCAGCAGTTATAAGGGGGATAACACTGAAGCTTTCTTT. Amino acid sequence: CASSYKGDNTEAFF.

This CDR3 is CASSRATGTKGLEQYF. Written as DNA, the CDR3 is TGTGCCAGCAGCAGGGCCACCGGGACAAAGGGCCTCGAGCAGTACTTC. The V gene is TRBV5-4, the J gene TRBJ2-7; a weak D match, TRBD1 (6 bases). This CDR3 comprises 16 residues. CDR1 is SGHNT and CDR2 is YYREEE in the germline V gene (reference sequence). Trimming shortened V by 4 bases and J by 6 bases, and 23 bases separated the two germline ends.

The rearrangement joins TRBV10-3 to TRBJ1-4; 7 bases map to TRBD1. The CDR3 spans 16 residues. V shed 6 bases and J 3 bases; nucleotides not matched to a gene: 10. Germline-derived CDR1 and CDR2 are ENHRY and SYGVKD. CDR3 DNA: TGTGCCATCAGCAGACAGGGCGGAACCTCTAATGAAAAACTGTTTTTT. Translated: CAISRQGGTSNEKLFF.

This clonotype was seen only a few times. The chain combines TRBV6-1 with TRBJ2-5, with 9 positions matching TRBD1. Trimming at V came to 5 bases and at J to 6 bases, leaving 7 bases not matched to a gene. Per the germline V gene, CDR1 is MNHNS and CDR2 is SASEGT. The CDR3 contains 14 residues. CDR3 sequence reads: CASSTTGGLKTQYF. CDR3 sequence (DNA): TGTGCCAGCAGTACAACAGGGGGCCTGAAGACCCAGTACTTC.

In nucleotides, the CDR3 is TGCAGTGTTCCAGATGGAAACACCATATATTTT. Translation gives CSVPDGNTIYF. V usage is TRBV20-1 and J usage is TRBJ1-3; D remains unclear. With 7 bases removed from V and 3 bases from J, the gap between germline ends came to 7 bases. CDR3 length: 11 amino acids. The germline gives CDR1 DFQATT, CDR2 SNEGSKA (reference sequence).